The present entry profiles one TCR beta chain with its context. This sample is part of a study of technical replicates of blood from a handful of donors. TCRdb's table, derived via immunoSEQ multiplex PCR, lists solely in-frame clones and lacks some. Among tens of thousands of clones listed, about 96% were seen once. Material: T cells isolated from PBMCs. This TCR came from a human donor in good health.

For the CDR3, the DNA is TGTGCCAGCAGCACCACAGAGACCTACGAGCAGTACTTC. This encodes CASSTTETYEQYF. The chain combines TRBV5-6 with TRBJ2-7; D is ambiguous. With 4 bases removed from V and 2 bases from J, the gap between germline ends came to 10 bases. This CDR3 region has 13 residues. In germline, CDR1 is SGHDT, CDR2 YYEEEE.